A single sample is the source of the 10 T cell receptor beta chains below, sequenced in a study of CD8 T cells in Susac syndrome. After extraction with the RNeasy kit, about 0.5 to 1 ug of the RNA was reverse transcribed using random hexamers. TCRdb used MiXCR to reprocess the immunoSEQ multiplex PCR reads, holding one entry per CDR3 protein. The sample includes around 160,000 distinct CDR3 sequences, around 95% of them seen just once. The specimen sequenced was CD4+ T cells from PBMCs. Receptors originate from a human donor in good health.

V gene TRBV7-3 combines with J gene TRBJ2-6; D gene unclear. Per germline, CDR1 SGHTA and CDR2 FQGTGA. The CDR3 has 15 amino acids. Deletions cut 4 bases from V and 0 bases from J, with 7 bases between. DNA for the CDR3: TGTGCCAGCAGCTCAAGCTACTCTGGGGCCAACGTCCTGACTTTC. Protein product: CASSSSYSGANVLTF.

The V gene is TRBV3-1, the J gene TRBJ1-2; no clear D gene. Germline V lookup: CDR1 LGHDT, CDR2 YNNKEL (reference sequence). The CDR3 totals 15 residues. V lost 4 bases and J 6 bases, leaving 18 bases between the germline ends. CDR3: CASSPRGIVGDGYTF. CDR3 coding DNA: TGTGCCAGCAGCCCCCGTGGGATCGTAGGCGATGGCTACACCTTC.

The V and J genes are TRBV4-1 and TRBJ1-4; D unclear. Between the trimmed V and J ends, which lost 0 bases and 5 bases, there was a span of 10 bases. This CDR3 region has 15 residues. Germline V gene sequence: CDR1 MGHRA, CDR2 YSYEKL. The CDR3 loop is CASSQETEFNEKLFF. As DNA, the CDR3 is TGCGCCAGCAGCCAAGAAACAGAATTCAATGAAAAACTGTTTTTT.

CDR3 amino acids: CASSLDRNTGELFF. The CDR3 nucleotides are TGTGCCAGCAGCTTAGACCGGAACACCGGGGAGCTGTTTTTT. The chain carries TRBV7-9 and TRBJ2-2; unclear D gene. With 1 base removed from V and 1 base from J, the gap between germline ends came to 4 bases. From germline, CDR1 is SEHNR and CDR2 FQNEAQ (reference sequence). The CDR3 spans 14 residues.

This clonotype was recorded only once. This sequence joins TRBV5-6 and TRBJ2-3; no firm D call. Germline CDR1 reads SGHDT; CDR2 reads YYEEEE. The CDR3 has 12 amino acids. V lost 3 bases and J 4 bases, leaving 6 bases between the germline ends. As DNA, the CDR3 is TGTGCCAGCAGCTCCCCTGCAGATACGCAGTATTTT. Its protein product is CASSSPADTQYF.

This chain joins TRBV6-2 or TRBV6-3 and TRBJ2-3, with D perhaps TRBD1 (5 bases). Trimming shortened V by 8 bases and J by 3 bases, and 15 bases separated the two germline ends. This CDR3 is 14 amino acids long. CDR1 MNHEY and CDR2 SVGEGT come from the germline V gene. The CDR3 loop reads CASGPGHGTDTQYF. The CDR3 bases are TGTGCCAGCGGTCCAGGGCATGGGACAGATACGCAGTATTTT.

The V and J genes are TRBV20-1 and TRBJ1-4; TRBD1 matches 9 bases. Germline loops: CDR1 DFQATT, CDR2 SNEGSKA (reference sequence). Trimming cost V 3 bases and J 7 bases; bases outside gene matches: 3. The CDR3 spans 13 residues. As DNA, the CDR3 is TGCAGTGCTAGGGACAGGGGAAGTGAAAAACTGTTTTTT. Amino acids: CSARDRGSEKLFF.

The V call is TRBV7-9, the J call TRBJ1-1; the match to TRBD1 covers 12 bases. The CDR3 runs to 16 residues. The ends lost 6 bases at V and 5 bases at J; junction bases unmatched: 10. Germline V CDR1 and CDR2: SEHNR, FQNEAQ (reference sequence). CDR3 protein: CASSAGTGGAGTEAFF. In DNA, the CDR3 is TGTGCCAGCAGTGCCGGGACAGGGGGCGCGGGGACTGAAGCTTTCTTT. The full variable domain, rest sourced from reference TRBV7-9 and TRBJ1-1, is DTGVSQNPRHKITKRGQNVTFRCDPISEHNRLYWYRQTLGQGPEFLTYFQNEAQLEKSRLLSDRFSAERPKGSFSTLEIQRTEQGDSAMYLCASSAGTGGAGTEAFFGQGTRLTVV.

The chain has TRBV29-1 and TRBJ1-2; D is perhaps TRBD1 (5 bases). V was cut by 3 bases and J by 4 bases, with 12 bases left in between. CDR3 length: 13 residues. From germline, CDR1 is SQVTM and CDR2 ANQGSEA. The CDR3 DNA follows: TGCAGCGTTGATGGGGGTGGGGTCTATGGCTACACCTTC. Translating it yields CSVDGGGVYGYTF.

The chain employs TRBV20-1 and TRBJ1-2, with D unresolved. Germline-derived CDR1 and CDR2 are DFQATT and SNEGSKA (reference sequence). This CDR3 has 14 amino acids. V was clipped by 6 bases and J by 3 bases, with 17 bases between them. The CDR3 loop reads CSALSAAFYYGYTF. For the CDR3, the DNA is TGCAGTGCCCTCAGCGCGGCTTTTTACTATGGCTACACCTTC.